The 11 T cell receptor beta chains given below trace back to one sample, sequenced in a study of technical replicates of blood from a few donors. Profiling relied on immunoSEQ multiplex PCR, and the TCRdb table lists in-frame clones only, not all of them. The sample includes 95,000 to 100,000 clones, approximately 94% of them seen just once. Sequenced: T cells isolated from PBMCs. These receptor sequences come from a human donor in good health.

The V and J genes are TRBV2 and TRBJ1-5; 7 positions match TRBD1. From germline, CDR1 is SNHLY and CDR2 FYNNEI. J gave up 2 bases and V 5 bases, and 3 bases lay outside the gene matches. This CDR3 is 14 amino acids long. CDR3 region: CASSSQGRNQPQHF. The CDR3 bases are TGTGCCAGCAGTTCACAGGGGCGCAATCAGCCCCAGCATTTT.

The chain couples TRBV5-1 to TRBJ2-2; D perhaps matches TRBD1 (6 bases). Germline CDR1 SGHRS, CDR2 YFSETQ. This CDR3 region has 17 residues. With 0 bases removed from V and 4 bases from J, the gap between germline ends came to 16 bases. Written as DNA, the CDR3 is TGCGCCAGCAGCTTGGAATACTACAGGGCTGCCACCGGGGAGCTGTTTTTT. It yields the protein CASSLEYYRAATGELFF.

This clone has a handful of counts. The chain is built from TRBV30 and TRBJ1-1, with TRBD1 as a possible D gene (5 bases). This CDR3 has 11 residues. Germline V lookup: CDR1 GTSNPN, CDR2 SVGIG (reference sequence). Trimming cost V 1 base and J 11 bases, with 11 bases left between them. The CDR3 bases are TGTGCCTGGAGTGGGCCACAGGTGGCTTTCTTT. It encodes CAWSGPQVAFF.

The genes are TRBV28 and TRBJ1-5, with D unclear. Trimming pared 4 bases from V and 5 bases from J, leaving 18 bases between. The CDR3 is made up of 16 amino acids. CDR1 MDHEN and CDR2 SYDVKM come from the germline V gene. The CDR3: CASSSQTLGRDQPQHF. CDR3 nucleotides: TGTGCCAGCAGTTCCCAAACTCTCGGTCGGGATCAGCCCCAGCATTTT.

This clone was seen a single time. V usage is TRBV4-1 and J usage is TRBJ1-1; D not certain. V dropped 4 bases and J dropped 7 bases, with 16 bases sitting between them. The germline V gene has CDR1 MGHRA and CDR2 YSYEKL. The CDR3 is 14 amino acids. CDR3 nucleotides: TGCGCCAGCAGCCCAGTTGGGGAGCGGTATGAAGCTTTCTTT. Its translation is CASSPVGERYEAFF.

In this sample, this clone turned up once. The V call is TRBV18, the J call TRBJ2-5, with D possibly matching TRBD1 (6 bases). This CDR3 is 14 amino acids long. Per the germline V gene, CDR1 is KGHSH and CDR2 is LQKENI. V was pared by 3 bases and J by 2 bases, with 10 bases between. CDR3 residues: CASSPGQSQETQYF. CDR3 sequence (DNA): TGTGCCAGCTCACCTGGACAGTCTCAAGAGACCCAGTACTTC.

The chain recombines TRBV19 with TRBJ2-6, with D perhaps matching TRBD1 (5 bases). Germline V gene lookup returns CDR1 LNHDA and CDR2 SQIVND (reference sequence). The CDR3 length is 23 residues. Trimming left V 4 bases short and J 2 bases short, with 33 bases between. CDR3 sequence: CASSNHLTVNLFPLLAGANVLTF. In DNA form, the CDR3 reads TGTGCCAGTAGTAACCATCTGACAGTGAATCTATTCCCCTTACTGGCTGGGGCCAACGTCCTGACTTTC.

V is TRBV5-1 and J is TRBJ2-5; 9 positions match TRBD1. Trimming at V came to 6 bases and at J to 3 bases, leaving 9 bases not matched to a gene. Germline V lookup: CDR1 SGHRS, CDR2 YFSETQ. The CDR3 has 15 amino acids. The CDR3 spells CASNLGTGYEETQYF. In nucleotides, the CDR3 is TGCGCCAGCAATCTAGGGACAGGGTACGAAGAGACCCAGTACTTC.

The V call is TRBV15, the J call TRBJ1-5; 8 bases are shared with TRBD1. Trimming cost V 5 bases and J 0 bases; bases outside gene matches: 9. The CDR3 totals 17 residues. The V gene's germline CDR1 is LNHNV and CDR2 YYDKDF (reference sequence). CDR3 sequence reads: CATSPLGGQGSNQPQHF. The CDR3 nucleotides are TGTGCCACCAGCCCCCTGGGAGGACAGGGTAGCAATCAGCCCCAGCATTTT.

This clone was counted a single time. The chain links TRBV6-1 to TRBJ2-1; D unclear. CDR1 is MNHNS and CDR2 is SASEGT in the germline V gene. V was cut by 8 bases and J by 8 bases, with 22 bases left in between. The CDR3 extends over 15 amino acids. The CDR3 spells CASEDFSNLGDEQFF. The CDR3 nucleotides are TGTGCCAGCGAAGATTTTTCAAATTTGGGCGATGAGCAGTTCTTC.

This chain links TRBV4-2 with TRBJ1-1; 7 bases agree with TRBD1. CDR3 length: 17 amino acids. Trimming took 2 bases from V and 0 from J; bases not matched to a gene: 9. Germline assignment: CDR1 LGHNA and CDR2 YNFKEQ. Here the CDR3 DNA reads TGTGCCAGCAGCCAACCGGCTGGGACAGAAATGAACACTGAAGCTTTCTTT. Amino acid sequence: CASSQPAGTEMNTEAFF.